This TCR beta chain was sequenced for a study of cytomegalovirus exposure and HLA in healthy donors. Per the germline V gene, CDR1 is LGHNA and CDR2 is YNFKEQ. V gave up 4 bases and J gave up 2 bases, with 13 bases separating them. The CDR3 has 15 amino acids. General study points: Upon later analysis, TCR association rates were observed to vary by HLA locus, being highest for DRB1 and lowest for HLA-C. The number of N-insertions in an Asian-associated ancestry cluster was reportedly below the approximately 700-donor mean in a later analysis. Among TCR beta chains of equal frequency, HLA-associated ones were more clonally expanded in a later analysis.

PCR used 60 Vbeta primers and 13 Jbeta primers. The table came from immunoSEQ multiplex PCR; TCRdb's copy has only in-frame clones and leaves some out. The sample contains about 200,000 clones, roughly 12% of which appear only once. This clone was picked up a small number of times. The antigen remains undetermined. This chain joins TRBV4-2 and TRBJ2-3; tentatively, D is TRBD1 (6 bases). The clonotype was recovered from a man aged 50 to 60 in good health and CMV-seropositive. Source material: PBMCs. The CDR3 sequence is CASSPRQVPTDTQYF. CDR3 nucleotide sequence: TGTGCCAGCAGCCCTCGACAGGTTCCCACAGATACGCAGTATTTT.